Included here is one T cell receptor (beta chain) sequence, with context. The length of the CDR3 is 18 residues. V gave up 3 bases and J gave up 4 bases, with 23 bases separating them. CDR1 and CDR2 from the germline V gene are MNHEY and SMNVEV (reference sequence). Individuals aged roughly 18 to 95 years were recruited from around 22 US areas. In assigning cohorts, the study relied on participant-reported clinical history. Only in-frame clones appear in the TCRdb table, and some are missing; sequencing was by immunoSEQ multiplex PCR. The repertoire holds hundreds of thousands of clones, with roughly 89% as singletons. This sample was taken from a study of blood T cell repertoires in COVID-19. Across the study: PBMCs, B-cell-depleted T cells, or T cells provided the cDNA or gDNA that made up the material.

Input material: PBMCs or T cells enriched from blood (not recorded which). The V call is TRBV27, the J call TRBJ2-3; tentative D call: TRBD2 (6 bases). This clonotype was sampled from a woman younger than 35 with acute COVID-19. The CDR3 region has the DNA TGTGCCAGCAGTTTTTTTGATGCGGGGCAATTGCTCCCAGATACGCAGTATTTT. This sequence encodes CASSFFDAGQLLPDTQYF.